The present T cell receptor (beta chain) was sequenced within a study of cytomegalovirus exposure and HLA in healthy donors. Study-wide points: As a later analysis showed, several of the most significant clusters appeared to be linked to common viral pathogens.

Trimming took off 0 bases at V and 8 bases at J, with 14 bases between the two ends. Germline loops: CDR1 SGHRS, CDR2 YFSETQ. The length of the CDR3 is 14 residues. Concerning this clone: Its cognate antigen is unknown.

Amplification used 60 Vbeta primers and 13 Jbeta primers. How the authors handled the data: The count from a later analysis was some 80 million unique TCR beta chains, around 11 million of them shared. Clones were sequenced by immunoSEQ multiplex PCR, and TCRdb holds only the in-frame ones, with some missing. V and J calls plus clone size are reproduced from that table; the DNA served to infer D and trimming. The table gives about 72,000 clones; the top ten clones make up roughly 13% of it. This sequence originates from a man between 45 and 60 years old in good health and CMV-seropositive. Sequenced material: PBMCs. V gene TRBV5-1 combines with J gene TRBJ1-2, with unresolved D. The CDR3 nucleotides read TGCGCCAGCAGCTTGGGGACCTCCGAGGGAGGCTACACCTTC. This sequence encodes CASSLGTSEGGYTF. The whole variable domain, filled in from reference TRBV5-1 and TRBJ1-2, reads KAGVTQTPRYLIKTRGQQVTLSCSPISGHRSVSWYQQTPGQGLQFLFEYFSETQRNKGNFPGRFSGRQFSNSRSEMNVSTLELGDSALYLCASSLGTSEGGYTFGSGTRLTVV.